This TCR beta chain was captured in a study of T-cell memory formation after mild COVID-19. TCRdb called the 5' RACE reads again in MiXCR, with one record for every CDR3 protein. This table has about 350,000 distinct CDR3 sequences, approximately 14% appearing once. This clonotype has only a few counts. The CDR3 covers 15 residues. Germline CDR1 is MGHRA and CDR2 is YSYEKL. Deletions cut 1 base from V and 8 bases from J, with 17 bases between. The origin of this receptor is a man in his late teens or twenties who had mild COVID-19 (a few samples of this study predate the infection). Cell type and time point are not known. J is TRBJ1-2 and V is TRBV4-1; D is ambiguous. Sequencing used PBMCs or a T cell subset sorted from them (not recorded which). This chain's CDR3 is CASSQGETLAGGYTF. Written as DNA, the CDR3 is TGCGCCAGCAGCCAAGGGGAAACATTGGCGGGAGGCTACACCTTC.